This T cell receptor (beta chain) was profiled in a study of PD-1 blockade in classical Hodgkin lymphoma. The repertoire was sequenced with immunoSEQ multiplex PCR; TCRdb's copy has only in-frame clones and lacks some. This sample has around 23,000 clones, with about 88% found just once. Specified time point: newly diagnosed, previously untreated cHL patient sample. Starting with thawed PBMCs, CD4+ T cells were purified by magnetic negative selection. This CDR3 has 17 residues. Germline V gene data show CDR1 as SGHRS and CDR2 as YFSETQ. The J segment lost 4 bases and the V segment lost 3 bases, leaving 8 bases of the junction unmatched.

This sequence was found in a human donor with classical Hodgkin lymphoma. This chain uses TRBV5-1 with TRBJ2-5, with 14 bases aligning to TRBD2. Sequencing was done on a sample of CD4+ T cells from blood. The CDR3 sequence: CASSSGTSGSSPETQYF. In nucleotides, the CDR3 is TGCGCCAGCAGCTCCGGGACTAGCGGGAGCTCCCCAGAGACCCAGTACTTC. The variable domain in full, completed from reference TRBV5-1 and TRBJ2-5, reads KAGVTQTPRYLIKTRGQQVTLSCSPISGHRSVSWYQQTPGQGLQFLFEYFSETQRNKGNFPGRFSGRQFSNSRSEMNVSTLELGDSALYLCASSSGTSGSSPETQYFGPGTRLLVL.